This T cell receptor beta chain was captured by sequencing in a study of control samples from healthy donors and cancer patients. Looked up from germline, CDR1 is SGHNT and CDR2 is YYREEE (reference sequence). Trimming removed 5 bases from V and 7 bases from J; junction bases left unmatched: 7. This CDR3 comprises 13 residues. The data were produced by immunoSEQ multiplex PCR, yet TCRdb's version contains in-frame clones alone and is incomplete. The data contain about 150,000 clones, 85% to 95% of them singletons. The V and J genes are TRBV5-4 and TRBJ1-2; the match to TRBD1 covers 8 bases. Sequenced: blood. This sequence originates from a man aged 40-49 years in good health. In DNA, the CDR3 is TGTGCCAGCAGTCGATCAGGGGGCCGTGGCTACACCTTC. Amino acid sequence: CASSRSGGRGYTF.